This paragraph reports one TCR beta chain. This clone was found a few times. Its cognate antigen has yet to be identified. Base quality data are lacking; no much larger clone is found one base away. At diagnosis, tumor, uninvolved tumor-adjacent lung and peripheral blood were collected and then preserved as a mix of FFPE and fresh-frozen material. The immunoSEQ Assay was used to sequence TCR beta CDR3 regions from DNA. The paper's data handling went like this. To compute T cell density, TCR beta template counts were normalized to usable DNA, which was estimated by amplifying housekeeping genes. Using the preseqR package, richness was estimated by extrapolating to 120,000 templates for tissue samples and 400,000 templates for PBMC samples. Clonality was defined by subtracting Pielou's evenness from one. Tissue-enriched TCRs were identified through differential abundance testing performed on productive amino-acid clonotypes, with a minimum total count of 5 and an alpha of 0.1. Repertoire overlap between compartments was quantified with the Jaccard Index and Morisita Overlap Index. TCR beta CDR3s were clustered by GLIPH together with public tetramer-defined viral CDR3s, and at least three viral sequences plus V-gene enrichment were required for viral motifs. The immuneACCESS repertoire file appears here via TCRdb, limited to in-frame rearrangements. These files lack a portion of the clones; in checked studies, under half of the deficit traces to unresolved V genes, and the cause of the others is not known. V and J calls and clone size are given by that table; D and trimming were obtained from the DNA. Here the sample has around 3,000 clones; roughly 34% occur a single time. 18% of the sample goes to the ten largest clones.

V lost 7 bases and J lost 2 bases, and the count of bases not matched to a germline gene is 10. The germline V gene supplies CDR1 SGDLS and CDR2 YYNGEE. CDR3 length: 15 amino acids, cysteine to phenylalanine. Only CDR3 DNA is held: 45 bases, read in frame from base 1. This record belongs to a study of T cells in localized non-small cell lung cancer (dated by TCRdb to 2018 to 2020). For context, the study as a whole: T cell repertoires of 200 to 250 early-stage NSCLC patients were analyzed, with tumors being compared against uninvolved tumor-adjacent lungs. The cohort was made up of a few hundred treatment-naive NSCLC patients whose localized lung tumors had been resected. The mean age of the NSCLC patients was about 67 years, with 130 or so men and nearly 110 women.

Beyond this particular receptor, the publication reports: Uninvolved tumor-adjacent lung showed the highest T cell clonality, higher than tumor, which suggests more focused antigenic responses in the uninvolved tumor-adjacent lung. Higher blood T cell density associated with longer overall survival, while higher adjacent-lung clonality associated with shorter survival. A median of approximately 55 of the top 100 tumor clones were detected in paired uninvolved adjacent lung, and under 30 of these tumor clones were also found among the top 100 clones of the paired uninvolved adjacent lung. Since the design was exploratory, TCR variables were selected using unadjusted p-values with no false-discovery rate correction. Because multi-region tumor sequencing was not done, intratumor heterogeneity could not be ruled out.

The chain is assembled from TRBV9 and TRBJ1-2; 8 central bases correspond to TRBD1. The starting material was lung tumor tissue, obtained before any cancer treatment. The TCR comes from a female donor of 60 years or more with stage II squamous cell lung carcinoma. CDR3 protein: CASSRQGISNYGYTF. The bases read TGTGCCAGCTCGAGACAGGGGATCTCCAACTATGGCTACACCTTC.